This T cell receptor beta chain appears in the sequencing data of a study of T-cell reconstitution after alpha-beta-depleted transplantation in children. After removal of 0 bases from V and 5 bases from J, the junction contained 3 bases not matched to a gene. There are 14 residues in the CDR3. Germline V gives CDR1 SGHRS, CDR2 YFSETQ. There are a few counts of this clonotype. Unique molecular identifiers were built into the TCRbeta library. TCRdb re-called the PCR reads with MiXCR, one entry per CDR3 protein. This table holds 450,000 to 600,000 distinct CDR3 sequences, 15% to 20% found once. This TCR derives from a human donor who donated a stem cell graft to a child with acute lymphoblastic leukemia. The V gene is TRBV5-1, the J gene TRBJ2-7; 9 positions agree with TRBD1. The sequencing here drew on PBMCs from the stem cell graft donor, taken from the stem cell graft. CDR3 protein: CASSLDRGHHEQYF. CDR3 nucleotide sequence: TGCGCCAGCAGCTTGGACAGGGGGCATCACGAGCAGTACTTC.